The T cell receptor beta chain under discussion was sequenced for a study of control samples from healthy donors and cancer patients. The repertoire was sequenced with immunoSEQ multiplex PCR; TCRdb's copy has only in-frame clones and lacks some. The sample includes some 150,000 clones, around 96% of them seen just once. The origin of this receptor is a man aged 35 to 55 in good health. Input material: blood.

This chain's CDR3 is CATSREGTGDEKLFF. Here the CDR3 DNA reads TGTGCCACCAGCAGAGAAGGGACAGGGGATGAAAAACTGTTTTTT. The chain recombines TRBV15 with TRBJ1-4; 10 bases are shared with TRBD1. The CDR3 has 15 amino acids. Germline assignment: CDR1 LNHNV and CDR2 YYDKDF (reference sequence). After removal of 0 bases from V and 6 bases from J, the junction contained 1 base not matched to a gene.